This TCR beta chain was recorded in a study of T cell responses to AZD1222 COVID-19 vaccine. For this clone: Its target is unknown.

TCRdb keeps only in-frame clones here, not all; method: immunoSEQ multiplex PCR. The sample has 95,000 to 150,000 clones, roughly 88% seen once; the top ten hold less than 10%. Overall study findings and caveats: Recipients of two AZD1222 doses showed rising Spike-specific TCR breadth and depth.

CDR1 KGHSH and CDR2 LQKENI come from the germline V gene. Trimming stripped 5 bases from V and 9 bases from J, with 20 bases between. CDR3 length: 16 residues. The J gene is TRBJ1-6, the V gene TRBV18; a weak D match, TRBD1 (5 bases). The sequencing used peripheral blood, collected on day 0 of AZD1222 vaccination. The TCR sequence derives from an adult in good health. The CDR3 bases are TGTGCCAGCTCATCCGGGAGCGGGGGAAATAGTTCACCCCTCCACTTT. Encoded protein: CASSSGSGGNSSPLHF.